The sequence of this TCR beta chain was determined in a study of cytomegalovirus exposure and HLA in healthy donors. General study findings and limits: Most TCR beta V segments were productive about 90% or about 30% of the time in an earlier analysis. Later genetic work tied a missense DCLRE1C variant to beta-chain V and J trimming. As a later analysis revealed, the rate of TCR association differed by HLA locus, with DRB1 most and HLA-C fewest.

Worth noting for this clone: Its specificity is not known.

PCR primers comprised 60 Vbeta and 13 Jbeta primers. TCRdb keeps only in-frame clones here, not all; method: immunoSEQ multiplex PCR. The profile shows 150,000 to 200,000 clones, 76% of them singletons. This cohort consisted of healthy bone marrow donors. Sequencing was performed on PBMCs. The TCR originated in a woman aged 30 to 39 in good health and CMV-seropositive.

CDR3 nucleotide sequence: TGTGCCAGCAGCTTGGTTGGACAGCCTAATGAAAAACTGTTTTTT. This codes for CASSLVGQPNEKLFF. The rearrangement links TRBV5-4 to TRBJ1-4; D perhaps matches TRBD1 (6 bases). This CDR3 has 15 residues. Per germline, CDR1 SGHNT and CDR2 YYREEE (reference sequence). The ends were cut back, 0 bases at V and 3 bases at J, with 9 bases in the middle.